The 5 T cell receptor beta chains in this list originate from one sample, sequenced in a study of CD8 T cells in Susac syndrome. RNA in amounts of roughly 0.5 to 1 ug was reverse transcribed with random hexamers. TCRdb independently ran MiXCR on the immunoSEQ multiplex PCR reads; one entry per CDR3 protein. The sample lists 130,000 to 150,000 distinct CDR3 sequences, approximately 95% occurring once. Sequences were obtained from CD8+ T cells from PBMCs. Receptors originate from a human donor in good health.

The CDR3 spells CASSNGQGPTEAFF. CDR3 in DNA: TGTGCCAGCAGCAATGGACAGGGGCCCACTGAAGCTTTCTTT. The chain uses TRBV9 and TRBJ1-1, with 9 nucleotides matching TRBD1. The germline V gene encodes CDR1 SGDLS and CDR2 YYNGEE. The CDR3 sequence is 14 residues long. The trim removed 4 bases at V and 4 bases at J, leaving 5 bases unmatched.

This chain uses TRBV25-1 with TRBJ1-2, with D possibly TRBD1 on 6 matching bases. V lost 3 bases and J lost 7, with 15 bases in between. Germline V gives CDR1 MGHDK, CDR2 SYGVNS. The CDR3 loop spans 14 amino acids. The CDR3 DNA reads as TGTGCCAGCAGTGATAGGGGCAGGGGTAGTGGCTACACCTTC. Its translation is CASSDRGRGSGYTF.

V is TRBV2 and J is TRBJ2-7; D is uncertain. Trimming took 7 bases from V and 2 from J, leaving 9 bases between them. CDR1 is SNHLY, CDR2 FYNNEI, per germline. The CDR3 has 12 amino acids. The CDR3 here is CASIGLTYEQYF. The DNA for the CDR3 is TGTGCCAGCATCGGGCTAACCTACGAGCAGTACTTC.

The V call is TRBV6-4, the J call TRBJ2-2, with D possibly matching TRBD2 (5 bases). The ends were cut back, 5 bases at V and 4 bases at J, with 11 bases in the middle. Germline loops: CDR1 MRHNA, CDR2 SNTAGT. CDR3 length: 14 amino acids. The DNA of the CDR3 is TGTGCCAGCAGTCCCGTCGAGGGCACCGGGGAGCTGTTTTTT. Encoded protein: CASSPVEGTGELFF.

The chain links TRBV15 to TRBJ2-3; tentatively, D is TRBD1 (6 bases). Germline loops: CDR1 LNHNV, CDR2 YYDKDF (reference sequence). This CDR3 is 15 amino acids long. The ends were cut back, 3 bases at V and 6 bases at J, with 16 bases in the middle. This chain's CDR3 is CATSSPSEDSDTQYF. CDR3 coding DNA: TGTGCCACCAGCAGTCCGTCTGAGGACAGCGATACGCAGTATTTT.